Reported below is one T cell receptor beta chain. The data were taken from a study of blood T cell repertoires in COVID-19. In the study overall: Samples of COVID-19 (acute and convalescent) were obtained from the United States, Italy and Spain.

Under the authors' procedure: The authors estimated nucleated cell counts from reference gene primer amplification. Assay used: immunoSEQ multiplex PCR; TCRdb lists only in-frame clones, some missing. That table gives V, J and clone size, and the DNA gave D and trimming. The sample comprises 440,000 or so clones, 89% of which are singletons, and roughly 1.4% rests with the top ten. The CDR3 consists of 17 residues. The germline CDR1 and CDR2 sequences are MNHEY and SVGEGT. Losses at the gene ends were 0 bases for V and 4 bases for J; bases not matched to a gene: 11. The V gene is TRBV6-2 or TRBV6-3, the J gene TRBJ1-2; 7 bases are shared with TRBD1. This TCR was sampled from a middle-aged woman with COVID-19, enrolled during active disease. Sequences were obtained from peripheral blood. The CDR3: CASSYSATGAQGYGYTF. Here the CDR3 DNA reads TGTGCCAGCAGTTACTCAGCAACAGGGGCCCAAGGCTATGGCTACACCTTC.